This entry features one T cell receptor (beta chain) sequence. The antigen remains unidentified. This sample was taken from a study of cytomegalovirus exposure and HLA in healthy donors. The study, taken as a whole, reports: Rare sequences made up most TCRs, while some public TCRs were found in many donors. A later analysis found first-cohort TCR clusters tended to co-occur in the 95 to 150 validation repertoires.

The donors were in the roughly 130-subject validation cohort; that cohort was separate from the approximately 670-subject first cohort. Clones were sequenced by immunoSEQ multiplex PCR, and TCRdb holds only the in-frame ones, with some missing. Found here are about 170,000 clones, approximately 96% of them singletons; the top ten hold 0.89%. Germline trimming cut 3 bases from V and 9 bases from J; bases unmatched to any gene: 19. The CDR3 totals 17 residues. Germline loops: CDR1 SEHNR, CDR2 FQNEAQ (reference sequence). The clonotype was recovered from a young woman in good health and CMV-seronegative. V is TRBV7-9 and J is TRBJ1-2, with 7 positions matching TRBD1. Material for sequencing was PBMCs. The CDR3 nucleotides read TGTGCCAGCAGCTTTTCCCCAACTACAGGGGTAAGCGTGCGCTACACCTTC. The encoded protein is CASSFSPTTGVSVRYTF.